The clone carrying this TCR beta chain was observed a handful of times. No antigen is known for it. The data were taken from a study of a mutant IDH1 vaccine in newly diagnosed glioma. The time point here: week 47, end of study. The content of each vaccine dose was 300 ug of mutant IDH1 20-mer peptide, and topical imiquimod accompanied it. Profiling relied on immunoSEQ multiplex PCR, and the TCRdb table lists in-frame clones only, not all of them. The table has fewer than 55,000 clones, roughly 61% seen once. Losses at the gene ends were 2 bases for V and 9 bases for J; bases not matched to a gene: 7. The germline V gene has CDR1 PRHDT and CDR2 FYEKMQ (reference sequence). The CDR3 is 14 amino acids.

The clonotype comes from a man between 35 and 55 years old with glioma. Some clones in this sample may be carry-over from other donors' samples. This sequence joins TRBV13 and TRBJ2-1; 7 bases match TRBD2. The sequencing here drew on peripheral blood mononuclear cells (PBMCs), taken from a glioma patient whose treatment included an IDH1 peptide vaccine. The CDR3 reads CASSLLSGAGEQFF. CDR3 coding DNA: TGTGCCAGCAGCTTATTAAGCGGGGCCGGTGAGCAGTTCTTC.